The rows below give T cell receptor beta chains drawn from one sample of a study of T cell responses to AZD1222 COVID-19 vaccine. Profiling relied on immunoSEQ multiplex PCR, and the TCRdb table lists in-frame clones only, not all of them. The repertoire holds approximately 270,000 clones, with roughly 93% as singletons. Sequencing used peripheral blood, obtained 28 days after the second AZD1222 dose. The receptor set was obtained from an adult who received the AZD1222 COVID-19 vaccine. Both conserved end residues are part of each CDR3. D genes are given only for firm matches. Part of the rows lack a size; the others show once, few, many or a class for expanded clones.

d_call	clone_size	j_call	v_call	cdr3_nt	cdr3_aa
NA	NA	TRBJ2-7	TRBV2	TGTGCCAGCACCCGAGCGGGCAGGTCCTACGAGCAGTACTTC	CASTRAGRSYEQYF
NA	NA	TRBJ1-2	TRBV27	TGTGCCAGCAGTTTCGGGATCGGGAGGGGCAGCTATGGCTACACCTTC	CASSFGIGRGSYGYTF
NA	NA	TRBJ1-1	TRBV28	TGTGCCAGCAGTTCTGGACAGCCGAACACTGAAGCTTTCTTT	CASSSGQPNTEAFF
NA	NA	TRBJ2-1	TRBV28	TGTGCCAGCAGTCCGCCCGGGAGTAGTGAGGTGGATGAGCAGTTCTTC	CASSPPGSSEVDEQFF
NA	NA	TRBJ1-1	TRBV12-3/TRBV12-4	TGTGCCAGCAGTTTAAATTTGTCAGGGAAAGCTTTCTTT	CASSLNLSGKAFF
TRBD1	NA	TRBJ1-5	TRBV19	TGTGCCAGCAGGGACAGGCTCAATCAGCCCCAGCATTTT	CASRDRLNQPQHF
TRBD2	NA	TRBJ2-1	TRBV9	TGTGCCAGCAGCCCCTGGACTAGCGGGGGGGCTGCTGAGCAGTTCTTC	CASSPWTSGGAAEQFF
NA	NA	TRBJ1-4	TRBV5-1	TGCGCCAGCAGCTTGTCGGGTGTTGCAACTAATGAAAAACTGTTTTTT	CASSLSGVATNEKLFF
NA	once	TRBJ2-2	TRBV2	TGTGCCAGCAGTTCTCAAGGACTTGCCGGGGAGCTGTTTTTT	CASSSQGLAGELFF
NA	NA	TRBJ2-3	TRBV2	TGTGCCAGCAGTGAGCTGACTAGGGGTTCAGATACGCAGTATTTT	CASSELTRGSDTQYF
NA	NA	TRBJ1-2	TRBV3-1/TRBV3-2	TGTGCCAGCAGCCAAGTTTTGGGGGATGCTGGCTACACCTTC	CASSQVLGDAGYTF
TRBD2	NA	TRBJ2-1	TRBV19	TGTGCCAGTAGTATAGGGGGACTAGCGGGGAACAATGAGCAGTTCTTC	CASSIGGLAGNNEQFF
NA	once	TRBJ2-7	TRBV28	TGTGCCAGCAGTTTATGGCCAAGCGACGAGCAGTACTTC	CASSLWPSDEQYF
NA	NA	TRBJ2-7	TRBV3-1/TRBV3-2	TGTGCCAGCAGCCAAGATGGAGGGGATTCATCGGGCTCCTACGAGCAGTACTTC	CASSQDGGDSSGSYEQYF
TRBD2	NA	TRBJ2-3	TRBV7-6	TGTGCCAGCAGCTTTAGCGGGCCTTCACACACAGATACGCAGTATTTT	CASSFSGPSHTDTQYF
NA	NA	TRBJ2-1	TRBV3-1/TRBV3-2	TGTGCCAGCAGCTCCACTGGGGATGAGCAGTTCTTC	CASSSTGDEQFF
NA	NA	TRBJ2-5	TRBV27	TGTGCCAGCGGATTTTGGGGGTACCAAGAGACCCAGTACTTC	CASGFWGYQETQYF
TRBD1	NA	TRBJ1-2	TRBV5-6	TGTGCCAGCAGCTTTGCAGGGGGCTATGGCTACACCTTC	CASSFAGGYGYTF
NA	NA	TRBJ2-3	TRBV5-1	TGCGCCAGCAAGGGTGCAGATACGCAGTATTTT	CASKGADTQYF
NA	NA	TRBJ1-2	TRBV11-3	TGTGCCAGCAGCTTTCCACCGGGAGGGGTCAACTATGGCTACACCTTC	CASSFPPGGVNYGYTF
NA	NA	TRBJ2-1	TRBV12-5	TGTGCTAGTGGTCCGCATAAAGGTCCTTGTAATGAGCAGTTCTTC	CASGPHKGPCNEQFF
NA	NA	TRBJ1-6	TRBV15	TGTGCCACCAGCAGAGATAAGGACCTCCTGGGTTCACCCCTCCACTTT	CATSRDKDLLGSPLHF
NA	NA	TRBJ1-1	TRBV7-8	TGTGCCAGCAGCCCCTATCAGGGACCCACTGAAGCTTTCTTT	CASSPYQGPTEAFF
NA	NA	TRBJ1-6	TRBV6-2/TRBV6-3	TGTGCCAGCAGTCACAATTCAGGGATTTTAGATTCACCCCTCCACTTT	CASSHNSGILDSPLHF
NA	NA	TRBJ2-7	TRBV7-9	TGTGCCAGCAGCTTCTCCGGGGTAAGCGAGCTTGATCCCTACGAGCAGTACTTC	CASSFSGVSELDPYEQYF
NA	NA	TRBJ2-1	TRBV7-9	TGTGCCAGCACTCAAGGGACCCCTTGGTCGAATGAGCAGTTCTTC	CASTQGTPWSNEQFF
NA	once	TRBJ1-4	TRBV7-2	TGTGCCAGCAGCCTAGGGGGGTTGGCTAATGAAAAACTGTTTTTT	CASSLGGLANEKLFF
NA	NA	TRBJ2-5	TRBV5-4	TGTGCCAGCAGCTTGGGACACTCCATGGGAGAGACCCAGTACTTC	CASSLGHSMGETQYF
TRBD1	NA	TRBJ2-2	TRBV5-1	TGCGCCAGCAGCTTAGGACAGGGGAGCACCGGGGAGCTGTTTTTT	CASSLGQGSTGELFF
NA	NA	TRBJ1-1	TRBV5-6	TGTGCCAGCAGCGGCCAGGGTGGCACTGAAGCTTTCTTT	CASSGQGGTEAFF
NA	NA	TRBJ1-5	TRBV2	TGTGCCAGCAGTTTATCCAGGGCCAGCAATCAGCCCCAGCATTTT	CASSLSRASNQPQHF
NA	NA	TRBJ1-2	TRBV10-2	TGCGCCAGCAGTCCGGACAGATCTAGCTATGGCTACACCTTC	CASSPDRSSYGYTF
NA	NA	TRBJ2-5	TRBV6-5	TGTGCCAGCCGCACGCCAGGGCGAGAGACCCAGTACTTC	CASRTPGRETQYF
NA	NA	TRBJ1-2	TRBV28	TGTGCCAGCAGTTCTCTCGGGCAGGGGATTGTTGGCTACACCTTC	CASSSLGQGIVGYTF
NA	NA	TRBJ2-5	TRBV2	TGTGCCAGCAGTCGAAGTGAGACCCAGTACTTC	CASSRSETQYF
TRBD1	NA	TRBJ1-6	TRBV19	TGTGCCAGTAGTATCCTCCGGGACAGGCTTAATTCACCCCTCCACTTT	CASSILRDRLNSPLHF
TRBD2	NA	TRBJ2-1	TRBV19	TGTGCCAGTAGTATAGGGACTAGCGCTATCAATGAGCAGTTCTTC	CASSIGTSAINEQFF
NA	NA	TRBJ1-4	TRBV30	TGTGCCTGGAGTCTCGGGTCAGTTAATGAAAAACTGTTTTTT	CAWSLGSVNEKLFF
NA	once	TRBJ2-7	TRBV28	TGTGCCAGCAGTTTAGTGGGCAGGGCCTACGAGCAGTACTTC	CASSLVGRAYEQYF
TRBD1	NA	TRBJ1-4	TRBV27	TGTGCCAGCAGTTTGCGTTGGGGACAGGTAAATGAAAAACTGTTTTTT	CASSLRWGQVNEKLFF
NA	NA	TRBJ2-7	TRBV5-1	TGCGCCAGCAGCTTGAACGGCTACGAGCAGTACTTC	CASSLNGYEQYF